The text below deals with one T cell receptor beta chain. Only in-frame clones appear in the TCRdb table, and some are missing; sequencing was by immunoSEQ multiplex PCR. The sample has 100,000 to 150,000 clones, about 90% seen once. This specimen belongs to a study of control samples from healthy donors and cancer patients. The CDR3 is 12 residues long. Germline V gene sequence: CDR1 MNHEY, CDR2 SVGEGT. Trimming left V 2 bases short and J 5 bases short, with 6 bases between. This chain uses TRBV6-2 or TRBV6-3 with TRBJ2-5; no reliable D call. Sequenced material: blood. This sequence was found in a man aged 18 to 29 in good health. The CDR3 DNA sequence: TGTGCCAGCAGTTACGAGATGGAGACCCAGTACTTC. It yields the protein CASSYEMETQYF.